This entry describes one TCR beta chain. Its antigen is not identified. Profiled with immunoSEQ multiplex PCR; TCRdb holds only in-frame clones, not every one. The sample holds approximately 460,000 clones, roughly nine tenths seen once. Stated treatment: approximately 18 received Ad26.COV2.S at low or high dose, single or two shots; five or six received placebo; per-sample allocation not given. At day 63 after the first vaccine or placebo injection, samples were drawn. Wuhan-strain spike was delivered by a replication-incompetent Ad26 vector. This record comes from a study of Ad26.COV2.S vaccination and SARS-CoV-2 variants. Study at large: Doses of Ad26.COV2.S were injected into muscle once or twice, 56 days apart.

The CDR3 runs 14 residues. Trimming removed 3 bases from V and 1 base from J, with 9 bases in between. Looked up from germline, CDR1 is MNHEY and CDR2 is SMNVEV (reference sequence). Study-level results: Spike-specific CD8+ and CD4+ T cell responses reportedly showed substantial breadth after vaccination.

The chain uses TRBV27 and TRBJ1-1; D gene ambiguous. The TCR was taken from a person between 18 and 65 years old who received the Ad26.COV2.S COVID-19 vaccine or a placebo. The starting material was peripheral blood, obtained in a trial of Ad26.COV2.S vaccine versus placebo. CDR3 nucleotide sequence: TGTGCCAGCAGTTTTACAGCCCCGAACACTGAAGCTTTCTTT. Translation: CASSFTAPNTEAFF.